This T cell receptor (beta chain) was sequenced for a study of blood T cell repertoires in COVID-19. Overall study context: The United States, Italy and Spain provided the acute and convalescent COVID-19 samples. The cDNA or gDNA used as material had been derived from T cells, B-cell-depleted T cells, or PBMCs.

Germline V lookup: CDR1 SGHDT, CDR2 YYEEEE. This CDR3 is built from 13 residues. Trimming left V 3 bases short and J 2 bases short, with 7 bases between. Study processing details: It was from reference gene primer amplification that nucleated cell counts were estimated. Produced via immunoSEQ multiplex PCR; TCRdb's table is partial and in-frame only. V and J calls plus clone size are reproduced from that table; the DNA served to infer D and trimming. The sample has 200,000 or so clones, about 84% seen once. The receptor was isolated from a woman younger than 45 with acute or convalescent COVID-19. The V call is TRBV5-6, the J call TRBJ2-3, with unresolved D. The material sequenced was peripheral blood. Here the CDR3 reads CASSSSNTDTQYF. The CDR3, as DNA: TGTGCCAGCAGCTCGTCTAACACAGATACGCAGTATTTT.